This T cell receptor beta chain came from a study of blood T cell repertoires in COVID-19. Study as a whole: The study drew acute and convalescent COVID-19 samples from the United States, Italy and Spain.

Authors' methods: The assay estimated nucleated cells by amplifying reference gene primers. The method was immunoSEQ multiplex PCR; TCRdb's version includes in-frame clones alone and lacks a portion of them. Clone size and the V and J calls come from that table; the DNA yielded D and trimming. The sample has about 210,000 clones, about 86% seen once. CDR1 SNHLY and CDR2 FYNNEI come from the germline V gene. The CDR3 contains 15 residues. V dropped 5 bases and J dropped 7 bases, with 17 bases sitting between them. Which cohort a participant joined came from the clinical history participants gave. The sample comprised PBMCs or T cells enriched from blood (not recorded which). The TCR comes from a woman aged 40 to 49 in a cohort exposed to, infected with or recovered from COVID-19 (not recorded which). This chain connects TRBV2 to TRBJ1-4; possible D gene TRBD1, 6 bases. The CDR3 loop is CASSLSRTDTEKLFF. The DNA for the CDR3 is TGTGCCAGCAGTTTATCTAGGACAGATACTGAAAAACTGTTTTTT.